One sample yielded the 19 T cell receptor beta chains listed below, sequenced in a study of regulatory T cells in long-lasting Graves disease. Time point given: persistent/refractory GD, antithyroid drugs over 5 years with positive TRAb. Extracted PBMC RNA gave rise to the TCR library. With iRepertoire HTBI primers and Arm-PCR of CDR3 regions, TCR beta libraries were built. TCRdb called the multiplex PCR reads again in MiXCR, with one record for every CDR3 protein. The sample lists a few hundred thousand distinct CDR3 sequences, roughly a fifth seen once, with around 50% in the top ten. The sequencing here drew on peripheral blood mononuclear cells (PBMCs), taken when the disease was refractory, from a patient treated with antithyroid drugs. These receptors were taken from a female donor with Graves disease.

A remark on this clonotype: It is likely a read error, because the conserved phenylalanine at the end of the CDR3 is missing. No DNA is shown, since the ends of the CDR3 on it are uncertain; the CDR3 is the one TCRdb lists. The chain recombines TRBV10-3 with TRBJ2-7; no DNA check was done on the table's D call, TRBD2. The CDR3 comprises 13 residues, both ends counted. Germline values: CDR1 ENHRY, CDR2 SYGVKD. CDR3 loop: CAISDLQREGRIL.

There are many counts of this clonotype. The CDR3 spells CASSLTGARETQYF. CDR3 in DNA: TGTGCCAGCAGTCTTACAGGGGCGCGGGAGACCCAGTACTTC. The chain is built from TRBV28 and TRBJ2-5; 7 bases agree with TRBD1. CDR3 length: 14 residues. The germline CDR1 and CDR2 sequences are MDHEN and SYDVKM. V shed 5 bases and J 5 bases; nucleotides not matched to a gene: 8.

V gene TRBV28 combines with J gene TRBJ2-5; 13 bases fit TRBD2. Germline V gives CDR1 MDHEN, CDR2 SYDVKM. Trimming at V came to 6 bases and at J to 3 bases, leaving 10 bases not matched to a gene. The CDR3 length is 17 residues. In DNA, the CDR3 is TGTGCCAGCAGCCCGGTTCCCGGACTAGCGGGAGAAGAGACCCAGTACTTC. Residues: CASSPVPGLAGEETQYF. The whole variable domain, remainder taken from reference TRBV28 and TRBJ2-5, is DVKVTQSSRYLVKRTGEKVFLECVQDMDHENMFWYRQDPGLGLRLIYFSYDVKMKEKGDIPEGYSVSREKKERFSLILESASTNQTSMYLCASSPVPGLAGEETQYFGPGTRLLVL.

This clonotype was seen repeatedly, ten times or more. The V and J genes are TRBV5-5 and TRBJ1-5; TRBD1 is a possible D gene (5 bases). The germline V gene has CDR1 SGHKS and CDR2 YYEKEE (reference sequence). The CDR3 totals 13 residues. V gave up 1 base and J gave up 4 bases, with 6 bases separating them. The chain's CDR3 is CASSLYRNQPQHF. CDR3 nucleotide sequence: TGTGCCAGCAGCTTGTACAGGAATCAGCCCCAGCATTTT.

This clonotype has ten or more counts. This chain joins TRBV11-2 and TRBJ2-7; TRBD1 matches at 7 bases. Germline-derived CDR1 and CDR2 are SGHAT and FQNNGV. This CDR3 is 16 amino acids long. J gave up 2 bases and V 2 bases, and 9 bases lay outside the gene matches. CDR3 sequence: CASSLQTRQGTYEQYF. The CDR3 DNA reads TGTGCCAGCAGCTTACAGACCCGACAGGGAACCTACGAGCAGTACTTC. The full variable domain, completed using reference TRBV11-2 and TRBJ2-7, is EAGVAQSPRYKIIEKRQSVAFWCNPISGHATLYWYQQILGQGPKLLIQFQNNGVVDDSQLPKDRFSAERLKGVDSTLKIQPAKLEDSAVYLCASSLQTRQGTYEQYFGPGTRLTVT.

The chain has TRBV7-6 and TRBJ2-7; either TRBD1 or TRBD2 may supply D (7 bases each). The length of the CDR3 is 15 residues. Germline CDR1 SGHVS, CDR2 FNYEAQ. Trimming took off 1 base at V and 4 bases at J, with 14 bases between the two ends. Here the CDR3 DNA reads TGTGCCAGCAGCTTAGGGGAGGGACAGCCTTACGAGCAGTACTTC. This gives the protein CASSLGEGQPYEQYF.

In its sample, this clonotype was seen many times. The chain is built from TRBV2 and TRBJ2-7, with D possibly TRBD2 on 6 matching bases. The CDR3 extends over 19 amino acids. V shed 2 bases and J shed 0 bases, with 23 bases lying between them. Germline V CDR1 and CDR2: SNHLY, FYNNEI. CDR3 residues: CASSERDLPLTPSSYEQYF. The CDR3 DNA follows: TGTGCCAGCAGTGAACGGGACTTACCCCTTACCCCAAGCTCCTACGAGCAGTACTTC.

The table lists this clonotype with many counts. This chain connects TRBV7-2 to TRBJ2-7; 7 bases map to TRBD2. This CDR3 has 14 residues. Germline V gene data show CDR1 as SGHTA and CDR2 as FQGNSA. Unmatched junction bases numbered 2, after V lost 1 base and J lost 2 bases. The DNA of the CDR3 is TGTGCCAGCAGCTTAGGACTAGCCACCTACGAGCAGTACTTC. Translated, it gives CASSLGLATYEQYF. Using reference TRBV7-2 and TRBJ2-7 for the parts outside the CDR3, the full variable domain is GAGVSQSPSNKVTEKGKDVELRCDPISGHTALYWYRQSLGQGLEFLIYFQGNSAPDKSGLPSDRFSAERTGGSVSTLTIQRTQQEDSAVYLCASSLGLATYEQYFGPGTRLTVT.

This clonotype was observed a handful of times. A clone one base away is much larger, so this may be a read error. The rearrangement joins TRBV28 to TRBJ1-1, with TRBD1 as a possible D gene (5 bases). This CDR3 region has 16 residues. CDR1 MDHEN and CDR2 SYDVKM come from the germline V gene. The CDR3 reads CASTIVGGFQNTGAFF. The CDR3 nucleotides are TGTGCCAGCACCATCGTCGGGGGGTTTCAGAACACTGGAGCTTTCTTT.

This rearrangement joins TRBV5-6 to TRBJ2-1, with 12 bases that match TRBD2. This CDR3 is built from 15 residues. After removal of 4 bases from V and 5 bases from J, the junction contained 4 bases not matched to a gene. The germline V gene has CDR1 SGHDT and CDR2 YYEEEE. The CDR3 here is CASSAWTSGNNEQFF. The CDR3 nucleotides are TGTGCCAGCAGCGCCTGGACTAGCGGGAACAATGAGCAGTTCTTC. The variable domain in full, with the rest retrieved from reference TRBV5-6 and TRBJ2-1, is DAGVTQSPTHLIKTRGQQVTLRCSPKSGHDTVSWYQQALGQGPQFIFQYYEEEERQRGNFPDRFSGHQFPNYSSELNVNALLLGDSALYLCASSAWTSGNNEQFFGPGTRLTVL.

The table lists this clonotype with many counts. This chain joins TRBV11-2 and TRBJ2-5, with TRBD1 identical over 9 bases. The CDR3 has 16 residues. Trimming cost V 3 bases and J 2 bases; bases outside gene matches: 7. Germline V gene lookup returns CDR1 SGHAT and CDR2 FQNNGV. CDR3 DNA sequence: TGTGCCAGCAGCTTTGCGGGACAGGGAATACAAGAGACCCAGTACTTC. It codes for CASSFAGQGIQETQYF.

Only a few counts were recorded for this clonotype. The CDR3 region has the DNA TGTGCCACCAGCAACGGACTAGCATCAACCTACGAGCAGTACTTC. It is translated as CATSNGLASTYEQYF. The chain is built from TRBV24-1 and TRBJ2-7; 8 bases line up with TRBD2. CDR1 and CDR2 (germline): KGHDR, SFDVKD. With V trimmed by 7 bases and J by 2 bases, 9 bases remained unmatched. This CDR3 contains 15 residues.

V gene TRBV3-1 combines with J gene TRBJ2-5, with D tentatively TRBD2 (6 bases). From germline, CDR1 is LGHDT and CDR2 YNNKEL (reference sequence). V was trimmed by 2 bases and J by 9 bases, leaving 19 bases between them. CDR3 length: 15 residues. The CDR3: CASSQRHRDGEAQYF. As DNA, the CDR3 is TGTGCCAGCAGCCAACGGCACCGGGACGGGGAGGCCCAGTACTTC.

In this sample, this clonotype turned up many times. The J gene is TRBJ1-1, the V gene TRBV10-3, with unresolved D. The CDR3 is 15 amino acids. With 3 bases removed from V and 2 bases from J, the gap between germline ends came to 13 bases. Germline CDR1 ENHRY, CDR2 SYGVKD. CDR3 sequence reads: CAISELNSFNTEAFF. DNA of the CDR3: TGTGCCATCAGTGAACTCAATTCCTTCAACACTGAAGCTTTCTTT.

To note about this clonotype: Since a much larger clone is just one base distant, this may be a read error. The chain uses TRBV18 and TRBJ2-5; TRBD1 might be the D (6 bases). This CDR3 has 13 amino acids. Germline CDR1 is KGHSH and CDR2 is LQKENI. The CDR3 nucleotides are TGTGCCAGCTCAAAAGCAGGGGAAGAGGCCCAGTACTTC. Its protein is CASSKAGEEAQYF.

This chain links TRBV6-5 with TRBJ1-1; no definite D call. V lost 0 bases, J lost 4 bases, and 15 bases lay in between. The CDR3 is made up of 16 amino acids. Per the germline V gene, CDR1 is MNHEY and CDR2 is SVGAGI. The CDR3 region is CASSYSSPYKGTEAFF. CDR3 nucleotides: TGTGCCAGCAGTTACTCGAGCCCCTACAAGGGCACTGAAGCTTTCTTT.

This clonotype was observed at least ten times. The chain uses TRBV11-2 and TRBJ1-1; D remains unclear. With 4 bases removed from V and 1 base from J, the gap between germline ends came to 10 bases. The CDR3 has 14 residues. CDR1 SGHAT and CDR2 FQNNGV come from the germline V gene. The CDR3 region is CASSSQTRNTEAFF. The CDR3 DNA follows: TGTGCCAGCAGCTCCCAAACAAGGAACACTGAAGCTTTCTTT.

This clonotype was counted many times. The chain recombines TRBV2 with TRBJ1-5, with TRBD1 identical over 9 bases. The germline V gene has CDR1 SNHLY and CDR2 FYNNEI. Trimming took 5 bases from V and 4 from J; bases not matched to a gene: 6. The CDR3 covers 15 residues. CDR3 bases: TGTGCCAGCAGTTTCTCGACAGGGGGAAATCAGCCCCAGCATTTT. It encodes CASSFSTGGNQPQHF.

This clonotype was counted between two and nine times. A junction end diverges from the germline sequence, so it may reflect a read error. This chain connects TRBV27 to TRBJ2-7; D unclear. Germline V CDR1 and CDR2: MNHEY, SMNVEV (reference sequence). This CDR3 comprises 14 residues. The DNA for the CDR3 is TGTGCCAGCAGTTTAAATTGGCCGTCCTACAAGCAGTACTTC. Its protein is CASSLNWPSYKQYF.